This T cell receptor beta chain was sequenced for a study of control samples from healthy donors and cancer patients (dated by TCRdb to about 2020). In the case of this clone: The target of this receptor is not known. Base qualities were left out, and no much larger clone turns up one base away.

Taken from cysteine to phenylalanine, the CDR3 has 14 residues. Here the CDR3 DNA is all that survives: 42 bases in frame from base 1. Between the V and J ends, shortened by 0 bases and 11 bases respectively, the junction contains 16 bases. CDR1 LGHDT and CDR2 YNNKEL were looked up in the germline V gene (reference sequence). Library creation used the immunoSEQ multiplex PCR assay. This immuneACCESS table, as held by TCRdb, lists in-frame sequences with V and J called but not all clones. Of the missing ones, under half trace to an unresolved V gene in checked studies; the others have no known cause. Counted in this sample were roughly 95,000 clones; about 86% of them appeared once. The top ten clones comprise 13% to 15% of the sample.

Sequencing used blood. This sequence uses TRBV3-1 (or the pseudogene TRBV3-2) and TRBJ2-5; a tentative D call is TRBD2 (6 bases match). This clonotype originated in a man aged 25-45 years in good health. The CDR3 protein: CASSQDFSGRTQYF. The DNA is TGTGCCAGCAGCCAAGATTTTTCCGGGAGAACACAGTACTTC.